This TCR beta chain derives from a study of T cells in Graves' hyperthyroidism and ophthalmopathy. Whole-study results and caveats: Blood shared most expanded thyroid clonotypes above 0.001. Onset of ophthalmopathy came a median approximately 6.5 months after the model predicted it.

V lost 4 bases and J lost 4, with 23 bases in between. The germline V gene encodes CDR1 MDHEN and CDR2 SYDVKM. The CDR3 spans 18 residues. This clonotype was recorded many times. Its antigen is not known. From RNA transcripts, TCR beta CDR3 regions were amplified. The study used the HTBI primer set for a first-round RT-PCR of the TCR CDR3. TCRdb recomputed calls from the multiplex PCR reads with MiXCR, one row per CDR3 protein. The table records 250,000 or so distinct CDR3 sequences, around 15% of them present only once. The chain joins TRBV28 to TRBJ2-1, with D possibly being TRBD2 (5 bases). The TCR sequence derives from a woman aged 45-60 years with Graves' hyperthyroidism that later progressed to Graves' ophthalmopathy. Sample: blood. The DNA for the CDR3 is TGTGCCAGCAGTTCGCCACCCCCGCAGTGGAGGCGATACAATGAGCAGTTCTTC. Its protein is CASSSPPPQWRRYNEQFF. The variable domain in full, completed from reference TRBV28 and TRBJ2-1, reads DVKVTQSSRYLVKRTGEKVFLECVQDMDHENMFWYRQDPGLGLRLIYFSYDVKMKEKGDIPEGYSVSREKKERFSLILESASTNQTSMYLCASSSPPPQWRRYNEQFFGPGTRLTVL.